This TCR beta chain was captured in a study of regulatory T cells in long-lasting Graves disease. This clonotype was observed a handful of times. Assembly of TCR beta libraries relied on iRepertoire HTBI primers together with Arm-PCR of CDR3 regions. TCRdb re-called the multiplex PCR reads with MiXCR, one entry per CDR3 protein. The sample carries 500,000 to 700,000 distinct CDR3 sequences, 16% recorded once. This CDR3 contains 16 residues. J lost 0 bases, V lost 4 bases, and 8 bases had no gene match. CDR1 and CDR2 from the germline V gene are SQVTM and ANQGSEA. Time point given: newly diagnosed GD, antithyroid drugs for less than 3 months. Extracted RNA from PBMCs served as the source of the TCR library. The data were also submitted as part of a second study, on T cells in Graves' hyperthyroidism and ophthalmopathy.

The TCR originated in a woman aged 30 to 39 with Graves disease. The V call is TRBV29-1, the J call TRBJ1-4; 7 nucleotides align to TRBD1. The material was peripheral blood mononuclear cells (PBMCs), obtained at new diagnosis, from a patient treated with antithyroid drugs. CDR3 sequence reads: CSVAGTATTTNEKLFF. The CDR3 DNA reads TGCAGCGTTGCCGGGACAGCGACAACAACTAATGAAAAACTGTTTTTT.